This T cell receptor beta chain was obtained from a study of blood T cell repertoires in COVID-19. Overall study: From T cells, B-cell-depleted T cells, or PBMCs came the material, which was cDNA or gDNA.

CDR3 length equals 15 residues. Per germline, CDR1 KGHDR and CDR2 SFDVKD. The V and J ends lost 3 bases and 7 bases, in that order; junction bases with no gene match: 6. Generated by immunoSEQ multiplex PCR, the TCRdb table keeps only in-frame clones and is missing some. The table has over 450,000 clones, approximately 91% seen once; the top ten hold roughly 7.4%. The sequence came from a woman aged 50 to 65 with COVID-19, enrolled during active disease. The chain joins TRBV24-1 to TRBJ2-1, with TRBD1 identical over 9 bases. Input material: peripheral blood. The CDR3 reads CATSDPRDRDNEQFF. For the CDR3, the DNA is TGTGCCACCAGTGATCCGCGGGACAGGGATAATGAGCAGTTCTTC.